This TCR beta chain stems from a study of cytomegalovirus exposure and HLA in healthy donors. Whole-study findings and limits: Per a prior analysis, the majority of TCR beta V segments were productive roughly 90% or roughly 30% of the time. Roughly even sequencing depth across donors was the assumption behind the presence/absence analyses.

This CDR3 has 14 residues. The germline gives CDR1 SGDLS, CDR2 YYNGEE. V was trimmed by 1 base and J by 0 bases, leaving 7 bases between them. In the PCR, 60 Vbeta and 13 Jbeta primers were used. Data came from immunoSEQ multiplex PCR; TCRdb stores just in-frame clones and leaves some out. The sample yields approximately 150,000 clones, 70% to 80% seen once. A remark on this clone: Its matching antigen is unknown.

The chain combines TRBV9 with TRBJ1-1, with no clear D. The sequence was collected from a man aged 40-50 years in good health and CMV-seronegative. The specimen sequenced was PBMCs. CDR3 sequence: CASSVSHMNTEAFF. The CDR3 DNA follows: TGTGCCAGCAGCGTAAGCCATATGAACACTGAAGCTTTCTTT.